This T cell receptor beta chain was recorded in a study of T cell repertoires in cytomegalovirus infection (dated by TCRdb to between 2019 and 2020). Regarding the study in general: The HLA type of each donor mattered for the analysis, because public TCR beta signatures pointed to carriage of CMV infection along with the matching HLA type.

From the germline V gene, CDR1 is SGHTA and CDR2 is FQGNSA. The CDR3 sequence holds 15 residues, the cysteine and phenylalanine included. Only the CDR3 part of the read is kept: 45 bases, read in frame from the first base. To note about this clonotype: Which antigen it targets is not known. A junction boundary mismatches the germline segment, possibly from a read error.

Sequenced on an Illumina HiSeq 1500. In TCRdb, the public reads were trimmed at Q25 with fastp and aligned with MiXCR, with productive beta chains retained. Every entry covers one CDR3 protein and lists the most common genes and DNA from its rows. The sample includes about 740,000 distinct CDR3 sequences, with about 40% observed a single time. 2.5% to 3% of the sample goes to the ten largest clones. Overall study results and their limits: The ex vivo response was dominated by HLA-C-restricted CMV-specific TCR beta clonotypes, and the single most frequent clonotype in two of eight donors was supplied by these HLA-C-restricted clonotypes. Cumulative frequency of public TCR beta family members discriminated carriers of CMV infection plus the relevant HLA type in this cohort and an independent 352-donor cohort.

The receptor was isolated from a human donor in good health (CMV status not recorded). Some clones in this sample may be carry-over from other donors' samples. The chain is made from TRBV7-2 and TRBJ2-7, and TRBD2 may be the D gene, going by 5 matching bases. Sequencing used PBMCs. The CDR3 loop reads CASSLSGDRLYEQHF. The nucleotides read TGTGCCAGCAGCTTATCCGGGGATAGGCTCTACGAGCAGCACTTC.